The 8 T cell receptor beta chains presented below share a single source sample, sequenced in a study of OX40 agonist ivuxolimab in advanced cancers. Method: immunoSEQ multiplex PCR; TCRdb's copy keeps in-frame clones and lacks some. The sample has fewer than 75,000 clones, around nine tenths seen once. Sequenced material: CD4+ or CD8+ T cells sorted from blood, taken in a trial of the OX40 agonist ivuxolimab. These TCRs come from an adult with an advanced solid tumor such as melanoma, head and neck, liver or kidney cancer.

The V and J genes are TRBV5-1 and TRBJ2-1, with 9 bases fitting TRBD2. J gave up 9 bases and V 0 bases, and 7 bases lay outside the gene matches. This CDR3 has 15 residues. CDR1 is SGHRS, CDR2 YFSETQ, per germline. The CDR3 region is CASSLVSSGTGEQFF. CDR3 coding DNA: TGCGCCAGCAGCTTGGTGTCTAGCGGGACCGGTGAGCAGTTCTTC.

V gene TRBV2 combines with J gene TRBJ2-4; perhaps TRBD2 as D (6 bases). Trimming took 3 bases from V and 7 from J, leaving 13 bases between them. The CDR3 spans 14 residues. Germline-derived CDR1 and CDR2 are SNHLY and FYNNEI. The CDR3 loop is CASSEGGPGNIQYF. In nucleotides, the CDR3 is TGTGCCAGCAGTGAGGGGGGTCCAGGGAACATTCAGTACTTC. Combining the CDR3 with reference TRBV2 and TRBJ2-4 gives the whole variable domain EPEVTQTPSHQVTQMGQEVILRCVPISNHLYFYWYRQILGQKVEFLVSFYNNEISEKSEIFDDQFSVERPDGSNFTLKIRSTKLEDSAMYFCASSEGGPGNIQYFGAGTRLSVL.

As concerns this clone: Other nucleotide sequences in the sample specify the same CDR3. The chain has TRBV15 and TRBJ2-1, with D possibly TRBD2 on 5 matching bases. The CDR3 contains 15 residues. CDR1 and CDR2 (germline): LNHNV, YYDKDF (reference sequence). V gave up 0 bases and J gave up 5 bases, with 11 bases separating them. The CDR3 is CATSRDWRVNNEQFF. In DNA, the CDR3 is TGTGCCACCAGCAGAGATTGGCGGGTAAACAATGAGCAGTTCTTC.

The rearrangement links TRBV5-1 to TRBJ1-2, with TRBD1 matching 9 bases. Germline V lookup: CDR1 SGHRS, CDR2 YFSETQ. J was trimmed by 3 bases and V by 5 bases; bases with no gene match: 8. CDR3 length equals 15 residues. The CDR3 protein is CASSSTGGRDYGYTF. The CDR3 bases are TGCGCCAGCAGTTCGACAGGGGGTAGGGACTATGGCTACACCTTC.

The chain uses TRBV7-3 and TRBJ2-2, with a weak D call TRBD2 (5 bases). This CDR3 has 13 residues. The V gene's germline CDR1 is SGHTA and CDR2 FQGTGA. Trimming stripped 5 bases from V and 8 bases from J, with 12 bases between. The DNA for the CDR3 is TGTGCCAGCAGCCTCGACTATGCGGGGGAGCTGTTTTTT. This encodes CASSLDYAGELFF.

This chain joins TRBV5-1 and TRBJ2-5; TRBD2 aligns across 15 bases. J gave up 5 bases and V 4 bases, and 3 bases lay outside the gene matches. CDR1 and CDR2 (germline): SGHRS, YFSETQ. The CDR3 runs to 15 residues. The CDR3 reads CASSLGTSGRETQYF. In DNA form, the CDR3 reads TGCGCCAGCAGCCTCGGGACTAGCGGGAGGGAGACCCAGTACTTC.

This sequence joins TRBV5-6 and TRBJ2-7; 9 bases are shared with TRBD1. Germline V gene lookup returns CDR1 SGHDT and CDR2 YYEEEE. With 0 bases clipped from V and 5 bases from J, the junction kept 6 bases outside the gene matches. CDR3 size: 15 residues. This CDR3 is CASSLGDRVVHEQYF. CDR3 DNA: TGTGCCAGCAGCTTGGGGGACAGGGTTGTCCACGAGCAGTACTTC.

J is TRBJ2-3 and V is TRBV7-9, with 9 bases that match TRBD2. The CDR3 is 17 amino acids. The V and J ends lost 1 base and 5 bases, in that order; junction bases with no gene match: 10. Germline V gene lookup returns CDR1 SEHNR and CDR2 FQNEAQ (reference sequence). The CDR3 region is CASSLEFRTSVLDTQYF. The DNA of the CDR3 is TGTGCCAGCAGCTTAGAGTTTCGGACTAGCGTTTTAGATACGCAGTATTTT.